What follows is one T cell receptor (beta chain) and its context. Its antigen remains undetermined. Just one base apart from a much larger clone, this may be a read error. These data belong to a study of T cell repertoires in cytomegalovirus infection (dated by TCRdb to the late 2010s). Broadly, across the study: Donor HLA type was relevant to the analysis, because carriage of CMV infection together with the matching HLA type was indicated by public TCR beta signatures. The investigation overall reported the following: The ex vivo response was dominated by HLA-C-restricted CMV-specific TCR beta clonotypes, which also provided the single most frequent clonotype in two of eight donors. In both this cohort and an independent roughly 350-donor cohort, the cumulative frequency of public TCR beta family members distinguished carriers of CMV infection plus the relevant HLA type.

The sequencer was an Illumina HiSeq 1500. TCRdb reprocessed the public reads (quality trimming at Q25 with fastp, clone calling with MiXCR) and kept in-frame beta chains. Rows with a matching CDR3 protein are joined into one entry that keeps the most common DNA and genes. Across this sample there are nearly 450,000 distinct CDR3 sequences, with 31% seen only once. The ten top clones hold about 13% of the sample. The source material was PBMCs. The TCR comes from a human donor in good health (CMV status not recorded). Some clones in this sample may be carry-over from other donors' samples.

This receptor has the CDR3 CDSSLEGTRPPDTQYF. The DNA reads TGTGACAGCAGCTTAGAAGGGACTAGGCCCCCAGATACGCAGTATTTT. The V gene is TRBV7-2 and the J gene is TRBJ2-3; the junction holds 8 bases that match TRBD2. From a lookup of the germline V gene, CDR1 and CDR2 are SGHTA and FQGNSA. The CDR3 measures 16 amino acids from cysteine to phenylalanine. Of all the DNA, just the CDR3 is kept, 48 bases in frame from base 1.